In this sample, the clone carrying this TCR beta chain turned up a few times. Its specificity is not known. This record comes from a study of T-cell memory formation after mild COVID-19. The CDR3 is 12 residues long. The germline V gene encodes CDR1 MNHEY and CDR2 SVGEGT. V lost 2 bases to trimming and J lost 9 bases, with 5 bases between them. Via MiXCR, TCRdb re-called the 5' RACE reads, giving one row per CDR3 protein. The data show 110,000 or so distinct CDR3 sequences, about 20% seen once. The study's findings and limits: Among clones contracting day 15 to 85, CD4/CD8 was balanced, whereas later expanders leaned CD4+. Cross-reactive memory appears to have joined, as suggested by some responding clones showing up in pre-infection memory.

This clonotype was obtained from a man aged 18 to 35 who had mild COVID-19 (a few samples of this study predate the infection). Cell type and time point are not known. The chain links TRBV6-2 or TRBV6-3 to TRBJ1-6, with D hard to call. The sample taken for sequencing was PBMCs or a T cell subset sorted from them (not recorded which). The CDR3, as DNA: TGTGCCAGCAGTTACAACGGTTCACCCCTCCACTTT. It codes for CASSYNGSPLHF.